Sequencing of this TCR beta chain was carried out in a study of shared clonotypes between healthy human individuals. Original analysis: Junction-only immunoSEQ data arrived without quality scores, meaning filtering differed. The data were produced by immunoSEQ multiplex PCR, yet TCRdb's version contains in-frame clones alone and is incomplete. V, J and clone size are taken as reported in that table, and D and trimming were inferred from the DNA itself. The repertoire consists of roughly 1,500,000 clones, with about 98.5% occurring once and the leading ten covering approximately 0.4%. Into CD45RA+ naive and CD45RA-negative memory subsets, the CD4+ cells were split. General observations from the study: Genetic and exposure-history diversity was limited by the few donors. Sampling used blood alone; tissue repertoires probably differ.

Comment on this clone: The antigen is not known.

J lost 5 bases, V lost 6 bases, and 5 bases had no gene match. The CDR3 runs to 14 residues. Germline CDR1 MDHEN, CDR2 SYDVKM. The clonotype was recovered from a man aged 30 to 39 in good health. The sample taken for sequencing was naive CD4+ T cells sorted from blood. The subset is: CD45RA+ positively selected. V usage is TRBV28 and J usage is TRBJ2-1; 9 positions agree with TRBD1. The CDR3 loop reads CASSQGDRDNEQFF. Written as DNA, the CDR3 is TGTGCCAGCAGCCAAGGGGACAGGGACAATGAGCAGTTCTTC.